This passage covers 7 T cell receptor beta chains from one sample sequenced in a study of blood T cell repertoires in COVID-19. Only in-frame clones appear in the TCRdb table, and some are missing; sequencing was by immunoSEQ multiplex PCR. The sample includes 130,000 to 150,000 clones, approximately 87% seen only once; the top ten take around 6.1%. The sample consisted of peripheral blood. The receptors originated from an elderly man with acute or convalescent COVID-19.

The chain employs TRBV2 and TRBJ1-1; D remains unclear. This CDR3 is 13 amino acids long. In germline, CDR1 is SNHLY, CDR2 FYNNEI. The V end was cut by 6 bases, the J end by 2 bases, with 10 bases between. This chain's CDR3 is CASSKDTNTEAFF. In DNA form, the CDR3 reads TGTGCCAGCAGCAAAGACACTAACACTGAAGCTTTCTTT.

This chain connects TRBV19 to TRBJ1-1, with TRBD1 as a possible D gene (6 bases). Germline loops: CDR1 LNHDA, CDR2 SQIVND (reference sequence). This CDR3 contains 16 residues. Between the trimmed V and J ends, which lost 7 bases and 5 bases, there was a span of 23 bases. The DNA for the CDR3 is TGTGCCAGTACCAGGGGTGGAATTAATAAGGGGACTGAAGCTTTCTTT. It codes for CASTRGGINKGTEAFF.

This clone was recorded only once. This chain joins TRBV19 and TRBJ1-2; TRBD1 aligns across 10 bases. The CDR3 is 15 amino acids. Per germline, CDR1 LNHDA and CDR2 SQIVND (reference sequence). V dropped 5 bases and J dropped 5; count of bases not matched to a gene: 8. In DNA form, the CDR3 reads TGTGCCAGTAGTGGGACCGGGACAGGGGAATATGGCTACACCTTC. Encoded protein: CASSGTGTGEYGYTF.

The chain is built from TRBV5-4 and TRBJ2-7, with D tentatively TRBD1 (5 bases). The V gene's germline CDR1 is SGHNT and CDR2 YYREEE (reference sequence). This CDR3 contains 14 residues. The germline V and J ends were trimmed by 2 bases and 6 bases, with 15 bases remaining between them. CDR3 sequence (DNA): TGTGCCAGCAGCTTAGGGAACAGGCTCGCCGAGCAGTACTTC. Translated: CASSLGNRLAEQYF.

This chain connects TRBV21-1 to TRBJ1-5; TRBD1 reflects the table's D call only, with no check against the DNA. TRBV21-1 is recorded as a pseudogene. The CDR3 has 16 amino acids. In DNA form, the CDR3 reads TGTGCCAGCAGCATCCCCCCAGGGGGCTCCGAACAGCCCCAGCATTTT. This sequence encodes CASSIPPGGSEQPQHF.

The sample holds one count of this clone. This rearrangement joins TRBV5-1 to TRBJ2-1, with a weak D call TRBD1 (6 bases). CDR1 is SGHRS, CDR2 YFSETQ, per germline. This CDR3 has 18 residues. With 0 bases removed from V and 0 bases from J, the gap between germline ends came to 16 bases. The chain's CDR3 is CASSLAKGDTFSYNEQFF. The CDR3 DNA reads as TGCGCCAGCAGCTTGGCCAAAGGGGACACCTTCTCCTACAATGAGCAGTTCTTC.

This clone appeared a few times. V is TRBV7-9 and J is TRBJ1-1; no firm D call. The V end was cut by 5 bases, the J end by 1 base, with 8 bases between. The CDR3 spans 13 residues. Germline V CDR1 and CDR2: SEHNR, FQNEAQ (reference sequence). The CDR3 protein is CASSTRGNTEAFF. Written as DNA, the CDR3 is TGTGCCAGCAGCACACGGGGGAACACTGAAGCTTTCTTT.